The 13 T cell receptor beta chains below come from one sample, sequenced in a study of cytomegalovirus exposure and HLA in healthy donors. Vbeta (60) and Jbeta (13) primers were used in the PCR. Assay used: immunoSEQ multiplex PCR; TCRdb lists only in-frame clones, some missing. The table has about 160,000 clones, approximately 82% seen once. Sequenced material: PBMCs. The origin of the receptors is a man aged 45-65 years in good health and CMV-seropositive.

The chain has TRBV5-6 and TRBJ2-3; D remains unclear. Germline V gives CDR1 SGHDT, CDR2 YYEEEE. CDR3 length: 12 amino acids. V was clipped by 1 base and J by 5 bases, with 5 bases between them. The CDR3 region is CASSLTVDTQYF. CDR3 nucleotides: TGTGCCAGCAGCTTGACGGTAGATACGCAGTATTTT.

This sequence joins TRBV6-6 and TRBJ1-1, with D hard to call. CDR3 length: 15 residues. Germline loops: CDR1 MNHNY, CDR2 SVGAGI (reference sequence). V was trimmed by 7 bases and J by 3 bases, leaving 18 bases between them. CDR3 sequence (DNA): TGTGCCAGCATCCCCCCGGGCGGGCCCGACACTGAAGCTTTCTTT. Amino acids: CASIPPGGPDTEAFF.

This chain connects TRBV28 to TRBJ1-2, with D perhaps matching TRBD1 (5 bases). Trimming pared 1 base from V and 8 bases from J, leaving 11 bases between. The CDR3 runs 13 residues. Germline values: CDR1 MDHEN, CDR2 SYDVKM. CDR3 DNA sequence: TGTGCCAGCAGTTTATTAGGGGCGCGCGGCTACACCTTC. Translating gives CASSLLGARGYTF.

This chain joins TRBV18 and TRBJ1-2; 8 bases are shared with TRBD1. Per the germline V gene, CDR1 is KGHSH and CDR2 is LQKENI. This CDR3 comprises 13 residues. With 3 bases clipped from V and 10 bases from J, the junction kept 7 bases outside the gene matches. CDR3 in DNA: TGTGCCAGCTCACCGACAGGGGTGGGCGTCTACACCTTC. It yields the protein CASSPTGVGVYTF.

This clone showed up just a few times. The V gene is TRBV27, the J gene TRBJ2-3; D may be TRBD2 (7 bases). The CDR3 covers 14 residues. The germline CDR1 and CDR2 sequences are MNHEY and SMNVEV (reference sequence). Trimming stripped 4 bases from V and 2 bases from J, with 10 bases between. The CDR3 loop is CASSSGGPTDTQYF. CDR3 DNA: TGTGCCAGCAGTTCCGGGGGGCCCACAGATACGCAGTATTTT.

V usage is TRBV5-6 and J usage is TRBJ2-7; tentatively, D is TRBD2 (5 bases). The CDR3 runs to 12 residues. Germline V lookup: CDR1 SGHDT, CDR2 YYEEEE. With 3 bases removed from V and 7 bases from J, the gap between germline ends came to 11 bases. The CDR3 DNA is TGTGCCAGCAGCTGGGCCCCGGGGGAGCAGTACTTC. Its protein product is CASSWAPGEQYF.

The CDR3 DNA sequence: TGTGCCAGCAGGAGGGGGGGTCCGAACACCGGGGAGCTGTTTTTT. Translating it yields CASRRGGPNTGELFF. This chain connects TRBV27 to TRBJ2-2, with D possibly TRBD2 on 7 matching bases. The CDR3 spans 15 residues. Germline assignment: CDR1 MNHEY and CDR2 SMNVEV (reference sequence). V was clipped by 6 bases and J by 0 bases, with 11 bases between them.

The chain links TRBV6-1 to TRBJ2-7; TRBD2 matches at 15 bases. CDR1 and CDR2 (germline): MNHNS, SASEGT. The J segment lost 7 bases and the V segment lost 6 bases, leaving 7 bases of the junction unmatched. The CDR3 sequence is 15 residues long. CDR3 sequence: CASSEGLAGGGEQYV. In DNA form, the CDR3 reads TGTGCCAGCAGCGAGGGACTAGCGGGAGGAGGAGAGCAGTACGTC.

The chain links TRBV9 to TRBJ2-5; 9 bases line up with TRBD2. The CDR3 totals 14 residues. Germline-derived CDR1 and CDR2 are SGDLS and YYNGEE. V lost 6 bases and J lost 1; bases outside the gene matches: 4. The CDR3 loop reads CASTRLAAQETQYF. The CDR3 nucleotides are TGTGCCAGCACCAGACTAGCGGCCCAAGAGACCCAGTACTTC.

The chain couples TRBV9 to TRBJ2-2; no clear D gene. The germline gives CDR1 SGDLS, CDR2 YYNGEE. Trimming removed 3 bases at V and 2 bases at J, with 5 bases between. CDR3 length: 13 residues. The CDR3 region is CASSDLNTGELFF. The DNA of the CDR3 is TGTGCCAGCAGCGACCTAAACACCGGGGAGCTGTTTTTT. The complete variable domain, with remaining parts taken from reference TRBV9 and TRBJ2-2, reads DSGVTQTPKHLITATGQRVTLRCSPRSGDLSVYWYQQSLDQGLQFLIQYYNGEERAKGNILERFSAQQFPDLHSELNLSSLELGDSALYFCASSDLNTGELFFGEGSRLTVL.

This clone was counted between two and nine times. The V gene is TRBV7-9, the J gene TRBJ2-3; 11 bases agree with TRBD2. Germline assignment: CDR1 SEHNR and CDR2 FQNEAQ (reference sequence). The CDR3 runs to 17 residues. The junction had 8 bases not matched to a gene; V was cut back by 4 bases and J by 2 bases. For the CDR3, the DNA is TGTGCCAGCAGCTCAGGGGGACTAGCGGACTTCACAGATACGCAGTATTTT. It translates to CASSSGGLADFTDTQYF. The full variable domain, rest sourced from reference TRBV7-9 and TRBJ2-3, is DTGVSQNPRHKITKRGQNVTFRCDPISEHNRLYWYRQTLGQGPEFLTYFQNEAQLEKSRLLSDRFSAERPKGSFSTLEIQRTEQGDSAMYLCASSSGGLADFTDTQYFGPGTRLTVL.

This chain joins TRBV5-4 and TRBJ2-7; 7 bases line up with TRBD1. Trimming took 0 bases from V and 5 from J; bases not matched to a gene: 2. From germline, CDR1 is SGHNT and CDR2 YYREEE (reference sequence). CDR3 length: 13 residues. The CDR3 loop reads CASSLGQGDEQYF. CDR3 sequence (DNA): TGTGCCAGCAGCTTGGGTCAGGGGGACGAGCAGTACTTC.

The chain couples TRBV11-3 to TRBJ1-1; D gene unclear. CDR3 length: 16 residues. Per the germline V gene, CDR1 is SGHNT and CDR2 is YENEEA. V lost 2 bases and J 4 bases, leaving 17 bases between the germline ends. The CDR3 loop is CASSLRGGRDSTEAFF. CDR3 nucleotide sequence: TGTGCCAGCAGCTTACGAGGAGGACGGGATAGCACTGAAGCTTTCTTT.